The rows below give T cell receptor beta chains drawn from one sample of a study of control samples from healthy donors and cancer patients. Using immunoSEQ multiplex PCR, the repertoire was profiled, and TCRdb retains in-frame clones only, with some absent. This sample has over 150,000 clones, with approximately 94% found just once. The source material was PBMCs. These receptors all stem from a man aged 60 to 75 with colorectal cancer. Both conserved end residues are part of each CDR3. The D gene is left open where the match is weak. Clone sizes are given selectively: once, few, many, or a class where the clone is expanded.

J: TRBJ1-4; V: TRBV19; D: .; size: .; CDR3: CASSTYGDNEKLFF; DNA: TGTGCCAGTAGTACCTATGGGGATAATGAAAAACTGTTTTTT
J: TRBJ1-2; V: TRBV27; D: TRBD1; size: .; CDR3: CASRLGQGRYGYTF; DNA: TGTGCCAGCAGATTGGGACAGGGAAGATATGGCTACACCTTC
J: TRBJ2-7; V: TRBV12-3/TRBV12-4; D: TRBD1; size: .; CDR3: CASSSHGTGEQYF; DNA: TGTGCCAGCAGCAGTCACGGGACAGGCGAGCAGTACTTC
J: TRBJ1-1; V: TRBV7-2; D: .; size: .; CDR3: CASSLPPTEAFF; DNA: TGTGCCAGCAGTCTCCCCCCCACTGAAGCTTTCTTT
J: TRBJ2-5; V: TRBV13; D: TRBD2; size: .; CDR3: CASSLVGLGAETQYF; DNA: TGTGCCAGCAGCTTAGTAGGACTAGGGGCGGAGACCCAGTACTTC
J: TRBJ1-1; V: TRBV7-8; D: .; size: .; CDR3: CASSLAGGHTEAFF; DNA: TGTGCCAGCAGCTTGGCCGGGGGTCACACTGAAGCTTTCTTT
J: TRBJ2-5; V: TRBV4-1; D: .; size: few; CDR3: CASSRSRDAWEETQYF; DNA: TGCGCCAGCAGCCGGAGCCGGGACGCCTGGGAAGAGACCCAGTACTTC
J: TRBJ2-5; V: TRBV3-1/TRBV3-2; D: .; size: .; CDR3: CASSQDASGQETQYF; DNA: TGTGCCAGCAGCCAAGATGCAAGCGGCCAAGAGACCCAGTACTTC
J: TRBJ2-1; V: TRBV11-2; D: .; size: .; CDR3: CASSLGLEKNEQFF; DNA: TGTGCCAGCAGCTTAGGCCTCGAAAAAAATGAGCAGTTCTTC
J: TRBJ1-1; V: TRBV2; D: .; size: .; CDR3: CASSEAWGAFF; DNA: TGTGCCAGCAGTGAAGCGTGGGGAGCTTTCTTT
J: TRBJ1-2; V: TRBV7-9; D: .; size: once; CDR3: CASSPPVHYGYTF; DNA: TGTGCCAGCAGCCCCCCAGTTCACTATGGCTACACCTTC
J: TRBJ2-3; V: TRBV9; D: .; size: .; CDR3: CASSAQGPDTQYF; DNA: TGTGCCAGCAGCGCGCAGGGTCCAGATACGCAGTATTTT
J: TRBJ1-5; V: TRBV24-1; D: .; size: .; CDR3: CATSGQGNQPQHF; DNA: TGTGCCACCAGTGGACAGGGCAATCAGCCCCAGCATTTT
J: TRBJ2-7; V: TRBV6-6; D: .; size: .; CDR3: CATRDSYEQYF; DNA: TGTGCCACCAGGGATTCCTACGAGCAGTACTTC
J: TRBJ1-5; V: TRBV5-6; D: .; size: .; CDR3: CASSLAANQPQHF; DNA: TGTGCCAGCAGCTTGGCAGCTAATCAGCCCCAGCATTTT
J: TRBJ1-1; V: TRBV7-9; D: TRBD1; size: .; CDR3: CASSFRQGEDPEAFF; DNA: TGTGCCAGCAGCTTTCGACAGGGAGAAGACCCTGAAGCTTTCTTT
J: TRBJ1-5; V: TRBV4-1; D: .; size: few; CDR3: CASSQDVRGNQPQHF; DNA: TGCGCCAGCAGCCAAGATGTACGGGGCAATCAGCCCCAGCATTTT
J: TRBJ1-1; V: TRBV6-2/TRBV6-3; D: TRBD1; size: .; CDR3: CASSPGQGAANTEAFF; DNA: TGTGCCAGCAGTCCGGGACAGGGGGCCGCGAACACTGAAGCTTTCTTT
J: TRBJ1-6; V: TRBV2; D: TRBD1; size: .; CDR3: CAGQGQPYNSPLHF; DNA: TGTGCCGGTCAGGGACAGCCATATAATTCACCCCTCCACTTT
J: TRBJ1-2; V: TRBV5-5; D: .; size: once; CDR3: CASSLYRENYGYTF; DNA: TGTGCCAGCAGCTTATACAGGGAAAACTATGGCTACACCTTC
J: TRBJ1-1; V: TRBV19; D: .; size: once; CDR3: CASSTSTVTEAFF; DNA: TGTGCCAGTAGTACATCGACAGTCACTGAAGCTTTCTTT
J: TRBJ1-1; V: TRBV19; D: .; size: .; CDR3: CAAKDRMNTEAFF; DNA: TGTGCAGCTAAAGACAGGATGAACACTGAAGCTTTCTTT
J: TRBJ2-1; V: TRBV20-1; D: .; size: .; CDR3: CSVDSYNEQFF; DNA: TGCAGTGTAGACTCCTACAATGAGCAGTTCTTC
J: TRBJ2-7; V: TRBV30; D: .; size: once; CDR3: CAWSESSYEQYF; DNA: TGTGCCTGGAGTGAATCCAGTTACGAGCAGTACTTC
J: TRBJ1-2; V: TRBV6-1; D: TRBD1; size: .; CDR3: CASSEISGGAYGYTF; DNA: TGTGCCAGCAGTGAAATTTCAGGGGGCGCATATGGCTACACCTTC
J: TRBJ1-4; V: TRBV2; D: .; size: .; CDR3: CASSEGSGRANEKLFF; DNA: TGTGCCAGCAGTGAGGGTTCGGGCAGAGCTAATGAAAAACTGTTTTTT
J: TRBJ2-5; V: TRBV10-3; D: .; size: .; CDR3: CAISASHAETQYF; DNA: TGTGCCATCAGTGCGTCACATGCGGAGACCCAGTACTTC
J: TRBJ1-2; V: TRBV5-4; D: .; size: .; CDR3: CASSLGQGGMNYGYTF; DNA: TGTGCCAGCAGCTTGGGCCAGGGAGGGATGAACTATGGCTACACCTTC
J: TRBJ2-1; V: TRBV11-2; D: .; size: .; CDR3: CASSLGERDEQFF; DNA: TGTGCCAGCAGCTTGGGGGAGCGGGATGAGCAGTTCTTC
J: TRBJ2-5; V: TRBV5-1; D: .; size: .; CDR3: CASSVGTFQETQYF; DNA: TGCGCCAGCAGCGTAGGGACATTCCAAGAGACCCAGTACTTC
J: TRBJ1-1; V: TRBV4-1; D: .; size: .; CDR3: CASRHTYQDWQPEAFF; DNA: TGCGCCAGCAGACACACCTACCAGGATTGGCAACCTGAAGCTTTCTTT
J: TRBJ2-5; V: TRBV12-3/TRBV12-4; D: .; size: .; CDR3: CASSFTRGETQYF; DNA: TGTGCCAGCAGTTTTACACGGGGAGAGACCCAGTACTTC
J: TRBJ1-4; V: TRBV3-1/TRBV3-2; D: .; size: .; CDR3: CASSQDYREWDEKLFF; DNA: TGTGCCAGCAGCCAAGATTACAGAGAGTGGGATGAAAAACTGTTTTTT
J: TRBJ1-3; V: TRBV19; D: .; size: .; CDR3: CASEPRTLSYSGNTIYF; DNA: TGTGCCAGTGAGCCCCGAACCCTATCGTACTCTGGAAACACCATATATTTT
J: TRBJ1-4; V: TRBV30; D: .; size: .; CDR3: CAWSRGVGEKLFF; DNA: TGTGCCTGGAGTAGGGGAGTAGGTGAAAAACTGTTTTTT
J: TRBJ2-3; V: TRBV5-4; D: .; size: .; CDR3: CASSLDQDTDTQYF; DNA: TGTGCCAGCAGCTTGGATCAGGATACAGATACGCAGTATTTT
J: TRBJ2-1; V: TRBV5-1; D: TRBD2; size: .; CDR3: CASSLAGGSSYNEQFF; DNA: TGCGCCAGCAGCTTGGCGGGGGGGAGCTCCTACAATGAGCAGTTCTTC